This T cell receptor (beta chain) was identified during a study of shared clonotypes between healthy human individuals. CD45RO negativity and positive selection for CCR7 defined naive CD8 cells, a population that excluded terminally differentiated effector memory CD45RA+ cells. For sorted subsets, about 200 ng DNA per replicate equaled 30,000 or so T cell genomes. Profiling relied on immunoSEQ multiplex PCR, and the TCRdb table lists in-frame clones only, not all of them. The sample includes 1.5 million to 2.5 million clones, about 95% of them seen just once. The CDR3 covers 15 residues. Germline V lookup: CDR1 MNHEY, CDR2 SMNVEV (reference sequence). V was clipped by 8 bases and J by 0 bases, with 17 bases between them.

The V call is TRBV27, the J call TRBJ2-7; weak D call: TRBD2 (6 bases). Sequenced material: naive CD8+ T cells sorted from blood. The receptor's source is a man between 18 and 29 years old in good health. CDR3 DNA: TGTGCCAGCCGTCTCGGGGGTTATAGCTCCTACGAGCAGTACTTC. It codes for CASRLGGYSSYEQYF.